This T cell receptor beta chain derives from a study of shared clonotypes between healthy human individuals. Notes on the study in general: The authors expected sequencing depth to affect clonotype sharing among donors.

Sequencing used immunoSEQ multiplex PCR; TCRdb keeps in-frame clones, though not all of them. Of millions of clones in the sample, around nine tenths were seen once. In regard to this clone: Its antigen is undetermined.

Germline lookup yields CDR1 SGDLS and CDR2 YYNGEE. J gave up 0 bases and V 3 bases, and 3 bases lay outside the gene matches. The CDR3 covers 17 residues. The chain links TRBV9 to TRBJ2-6, with 10 bases matching TRBD1. Sequencing was carried out using naive CD4+ T cells sorted from blood. Indicated subset: CD45RA+ positively selected. This TCR was recovered from a man aged 18-30 years in good health. CDR3 amino acids: CASSADRGSSGANVLTF. The CDR3 nucleotides are TGTGCCAGCAGCGCGGACAGGGGGAGCTCTGGGGCCAACGTCCTGACTTTC.